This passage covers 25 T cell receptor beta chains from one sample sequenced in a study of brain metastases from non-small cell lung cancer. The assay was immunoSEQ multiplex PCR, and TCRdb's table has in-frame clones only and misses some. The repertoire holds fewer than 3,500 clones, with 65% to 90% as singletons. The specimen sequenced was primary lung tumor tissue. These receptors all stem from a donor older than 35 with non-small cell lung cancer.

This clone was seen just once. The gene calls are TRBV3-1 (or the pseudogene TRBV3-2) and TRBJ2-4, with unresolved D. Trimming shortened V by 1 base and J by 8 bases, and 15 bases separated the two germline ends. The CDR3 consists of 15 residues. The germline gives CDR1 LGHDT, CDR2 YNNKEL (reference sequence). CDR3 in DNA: TGTGCCAGCAGCCAAGGTGAGACCACCGGGCACATTCAGTACTTC. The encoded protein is CASSQGETTGHIQYF.

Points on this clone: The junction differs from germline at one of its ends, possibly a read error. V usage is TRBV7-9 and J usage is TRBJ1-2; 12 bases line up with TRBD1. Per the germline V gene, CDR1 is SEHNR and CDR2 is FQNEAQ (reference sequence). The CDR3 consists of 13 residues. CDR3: CASRGQGAGGYTF. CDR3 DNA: TGTGCTAGCAGGGGACAGGGGGCTGGAGGCTACACCTTC.

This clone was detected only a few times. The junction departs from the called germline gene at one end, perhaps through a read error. The chain's CDR3 is CASSLSLVAANEKLFF. The CDR3, as DNA: TGTGCCAGCAGTCTATCCTTAGTGGCAGCTAATGAAAAACTGTTTTTT. V gene TRBV27 combines with J gene TRBJ1-4; unclear D gene. The CDR3 loop spans 16 amino acids. CDR1 is MNHEY, CDR2 SMNVEV, per germline (reference sequence).

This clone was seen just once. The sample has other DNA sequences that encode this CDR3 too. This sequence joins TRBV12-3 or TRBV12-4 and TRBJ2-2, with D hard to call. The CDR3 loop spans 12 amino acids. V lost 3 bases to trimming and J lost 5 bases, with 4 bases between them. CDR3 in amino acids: CASSLGTGELFF. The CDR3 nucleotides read TGTGCCAGCAGTTTGGGGACCGGGGAGCTGTTTTTT.

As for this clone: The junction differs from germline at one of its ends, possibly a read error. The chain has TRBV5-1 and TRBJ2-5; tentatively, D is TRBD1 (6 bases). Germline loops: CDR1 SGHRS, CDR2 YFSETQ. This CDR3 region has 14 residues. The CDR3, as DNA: TGCGCCAGCAGCCTGAACAGGGCCCAAGAGATCCAGTACTTC. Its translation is CASSLNRAQEIQYF.

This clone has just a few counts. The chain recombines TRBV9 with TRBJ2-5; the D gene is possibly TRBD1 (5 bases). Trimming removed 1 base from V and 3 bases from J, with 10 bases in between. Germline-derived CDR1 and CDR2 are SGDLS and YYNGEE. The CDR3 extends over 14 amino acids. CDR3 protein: CASSVRSTEETQYF. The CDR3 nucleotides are TGTGCCAGCAGCGTAAGGTCGACAGAAGAGACCCAGTACTTC.

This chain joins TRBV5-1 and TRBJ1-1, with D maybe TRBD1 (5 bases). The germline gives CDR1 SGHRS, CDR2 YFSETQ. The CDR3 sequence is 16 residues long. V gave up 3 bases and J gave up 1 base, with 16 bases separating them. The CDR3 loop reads CASSSGPLGGNTEAFF. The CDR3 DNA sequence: TGCGCCAGCAGCTCTGGCCCTCTGGGGGGGAACACTGAAGCTTTCTTT. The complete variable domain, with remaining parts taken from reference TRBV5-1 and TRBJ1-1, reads KAGVTQTPRYLIKTRGQQVTLSCSPISGHRSVSWYQQTPGQGLQFLFEYFSETQRNKGNFPGRFSGRQFSNSRSEMNVSTLELGDSALYLCASSSGPLGGNTEAFFGQGTRLTVV.

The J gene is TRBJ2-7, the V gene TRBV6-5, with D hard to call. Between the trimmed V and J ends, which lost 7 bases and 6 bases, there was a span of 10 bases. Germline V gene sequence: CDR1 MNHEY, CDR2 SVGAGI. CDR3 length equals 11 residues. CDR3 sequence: CASKDALEQYF. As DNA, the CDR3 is TGTGCCAGCAAGGACGCGCTCGAGCAGTACTTC.

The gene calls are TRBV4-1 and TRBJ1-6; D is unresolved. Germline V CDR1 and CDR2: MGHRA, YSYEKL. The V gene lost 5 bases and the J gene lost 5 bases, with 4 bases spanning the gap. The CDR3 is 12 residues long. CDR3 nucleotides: TGCGCCAGCAGCAATAATAATTCACCCCTCCACTTT. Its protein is CASSNNNSPLHF.

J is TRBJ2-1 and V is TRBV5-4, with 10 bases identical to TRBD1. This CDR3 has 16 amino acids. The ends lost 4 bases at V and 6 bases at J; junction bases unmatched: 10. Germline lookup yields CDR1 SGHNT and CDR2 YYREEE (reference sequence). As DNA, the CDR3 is TGTGCCAGCAGCGAGCCGGACAGGGGGGCCTTCAATGAGCAGTTCTTC. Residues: CASSEPDRGAFNEQFF.

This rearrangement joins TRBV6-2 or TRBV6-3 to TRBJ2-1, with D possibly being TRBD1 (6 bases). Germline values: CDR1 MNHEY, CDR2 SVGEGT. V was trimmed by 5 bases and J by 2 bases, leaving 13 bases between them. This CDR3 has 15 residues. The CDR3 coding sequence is TGTGCCAGCAGTGTCCGGGACACTGCCTACAATGAGCAGTTCTTC. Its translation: CASSVRDTAYNEQFF.

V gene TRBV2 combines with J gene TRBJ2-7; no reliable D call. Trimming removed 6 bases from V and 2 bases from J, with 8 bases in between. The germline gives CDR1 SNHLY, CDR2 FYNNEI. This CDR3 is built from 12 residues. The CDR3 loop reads CASSQSPYEQYF. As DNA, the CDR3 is TGTGCCAGCAGCCAGAGCCCCTACGAGCAGTACTTC.

DNA for the CDR3: TGTGCCACCAGTCCTCCACTAGCGGGAGGGCCTGGGGAGCAGTTCTTC. Its protein is CATSPPLAGGPGEQFF. V and J are TRBV24-1 and TRBJ2-1; 13 bases map to TRBD2. The germline V gene has CDR1 KGHDR and CDR2 SFDVKD. There are 16 residues in the CDR3. The junction had 11 bases not matched to a gene; V was cut back by 6 bases and J by 10 bases.

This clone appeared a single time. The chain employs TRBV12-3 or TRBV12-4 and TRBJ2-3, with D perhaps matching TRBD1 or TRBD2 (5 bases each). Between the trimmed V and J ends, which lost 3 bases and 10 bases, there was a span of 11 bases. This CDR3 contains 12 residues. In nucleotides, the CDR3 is TGTGCCAGCAGTTTCCCGCAGGGAGCGCAGTATTTT. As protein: CASSFPQGAQYF.

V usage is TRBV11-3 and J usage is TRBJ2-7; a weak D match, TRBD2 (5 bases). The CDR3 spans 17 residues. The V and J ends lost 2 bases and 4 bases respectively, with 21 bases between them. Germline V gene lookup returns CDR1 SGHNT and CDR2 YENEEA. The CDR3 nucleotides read TGTGCCAGCAGCTTAACCCCAGTTGTGGGAGAAAGTTACGAGCAGTACTTC. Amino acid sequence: CASSLTPVVGESYEQYF.

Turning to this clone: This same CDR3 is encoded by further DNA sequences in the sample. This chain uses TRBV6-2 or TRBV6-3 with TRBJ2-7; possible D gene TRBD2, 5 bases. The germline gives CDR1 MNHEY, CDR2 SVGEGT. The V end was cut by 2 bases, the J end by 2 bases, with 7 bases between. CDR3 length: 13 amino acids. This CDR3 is CASSYRGPYEQYF. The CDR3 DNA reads TGTGCCAGCAGTTACCGGGGTCCCTACGAGCAGTACTTC.

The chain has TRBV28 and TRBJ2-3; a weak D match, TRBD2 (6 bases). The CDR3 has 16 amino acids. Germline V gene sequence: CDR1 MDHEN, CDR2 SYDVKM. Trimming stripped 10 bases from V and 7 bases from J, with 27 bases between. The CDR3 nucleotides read TGTGCCACCATTTCTCCCCCCATTAGCGGTATATATACGCAGTATTTT. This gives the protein CATISPPISGIYTQYF. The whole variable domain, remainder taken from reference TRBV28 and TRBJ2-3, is DVKVTQSSRYLVKRTGEKVFLECVQDMDHENMFWYRQDPGLGLRLIYFSYDVKMKEKGDIPEGYSVSREKKERFSLILESASTNQTSMYLCATISPPISGIYTQYFGPGTRLTVL.

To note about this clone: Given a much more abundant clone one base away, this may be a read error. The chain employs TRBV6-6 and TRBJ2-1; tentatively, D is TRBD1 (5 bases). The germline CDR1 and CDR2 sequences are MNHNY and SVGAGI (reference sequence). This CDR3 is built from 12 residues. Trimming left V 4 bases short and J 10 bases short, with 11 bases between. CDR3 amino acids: CASSSFNREQFF. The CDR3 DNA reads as TGTGCCAGCAGTTCCTTCAACAGGGAGCAGTTCTTC.

Here the CDR3 DNA reads TGTGCCACCAGCAGAGGGGACACTTCAGATGGCTACACCTTC. Translating gives CATSRGDTSDGYTF. The J gene is TRBJ1-2, the V gene TRBV15; D possibly corresponds to TRBD1 (6 bases). CDR1 is LNHNV and CDR2 is YYDKDF in the germline V gene (reference sequence). Trimming shortened V by 1 base and J by 6 bases, and 12 bases separated the two germline ends. The CDR3 spans 14 residues.

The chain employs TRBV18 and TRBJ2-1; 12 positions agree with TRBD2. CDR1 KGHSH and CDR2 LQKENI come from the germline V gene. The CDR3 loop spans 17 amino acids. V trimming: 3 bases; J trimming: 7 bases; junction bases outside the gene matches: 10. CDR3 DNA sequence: TGTGCCAGCTCACCTCCGGGACTAGCGGGTGAGGGTAATGAGCAGTTCTTC. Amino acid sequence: CASSPPGLAGEGNEQFF.

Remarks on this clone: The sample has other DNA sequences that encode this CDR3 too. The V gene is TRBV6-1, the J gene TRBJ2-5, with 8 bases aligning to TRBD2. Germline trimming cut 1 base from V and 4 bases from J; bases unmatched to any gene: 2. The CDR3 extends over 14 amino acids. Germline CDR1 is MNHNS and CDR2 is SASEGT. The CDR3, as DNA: TGTGCCAGCAGTGAAGGAGCGGGAGTAGAGACCCAGTACTTC. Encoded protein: CASSEGAGVETQYF.

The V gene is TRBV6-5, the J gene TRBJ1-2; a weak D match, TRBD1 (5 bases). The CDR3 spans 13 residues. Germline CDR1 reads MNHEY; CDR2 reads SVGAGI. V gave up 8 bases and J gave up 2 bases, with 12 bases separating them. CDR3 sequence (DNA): TGTGCCAGCCAGGGAGGCAAGAACTATGGCTACACCTTC. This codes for CASQGGKNYGYTF.

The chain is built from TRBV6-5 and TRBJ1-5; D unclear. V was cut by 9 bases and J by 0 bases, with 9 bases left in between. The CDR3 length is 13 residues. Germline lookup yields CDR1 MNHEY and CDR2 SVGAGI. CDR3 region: CASSIFSNQPQHF. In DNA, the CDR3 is TGTGCCAGTTCCATTTTTAGCAATCAGCCCCAGCATTTT.

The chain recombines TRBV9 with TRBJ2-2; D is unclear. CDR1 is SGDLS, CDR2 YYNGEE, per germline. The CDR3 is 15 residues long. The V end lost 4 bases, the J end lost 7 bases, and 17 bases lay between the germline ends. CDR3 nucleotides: TGTGCCAGCAGCAAAAATCCCCTTGTTGGCGGGGAGCTGTTTTTT. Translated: CASSKNPLVGGELFF.

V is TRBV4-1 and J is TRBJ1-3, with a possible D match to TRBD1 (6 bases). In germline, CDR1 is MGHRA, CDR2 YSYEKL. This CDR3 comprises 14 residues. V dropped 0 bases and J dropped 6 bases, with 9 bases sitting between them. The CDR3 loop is CASSQDTGTNTIYF. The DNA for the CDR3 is TGCGCCAGCAGCCAAGACACAGGGACAAACACCATATATTTT.